Shown below are 23 T cell receptor beta chains from a single sample sequenced in a study of T cells in Graves' hyperthyroidism and ophthalmopathy (dated by TCRdb to about 2019). The library was produced with multiplex PCR. TCRdb lists the instrument as Illumina HiSeq 2000. The TCR beta CDR3 regions were amplified from RNA transcripts. For the first round of RT-PCR on the TCR CDR3, the HTBI primer set was used together with the Qiagen OneStep RT-PCR kit. TCRdb took the public reads, trimmed them with fastp at Q25, ran MiXCR for clone calling and kept in-frame beta chains. Rows are combined by CDR3 protein, so each entry shows the most common genes and DNA. The sample table holds about 700,000 distinct CDR3 sequences, of which about 45% were seen once. The ten biggest clones cover less than 9.5% of the sample. Material: peripheral blood or thyroid tissue (not recorded which). These receptors were taken from an adult man with Graves' disease, either hyperthyroidism or ophthalmopathy (not recorded which).

The table lists this clonotype with a few counts. This chain connects TRBV20-1 to TRBJ2-7; tentative D call: TRBD2 (5 bases). The V gene lost 0 bases and the J gene lost 3 bases, with 9 bases spanning the gap. The CDR3 loop spans 13 amino acids. Per the germline V gene, CDR1 is DFQATT and CDR2 is SNEGSKA (reference sequence). For the CDR3, the DNA is TGCAGTGCTAGAGATAGGACTGGCTACGAGCAGTACTTC. This translates into CSARDRTGYEQYF.

The table lists this clonotype with a few counts. The gene calls are TRBV11-3 and TRBJ1-3; no definite D call. The V end lost 0 bases, the J end lost 2 bases, and 5 bases lay between the germline ends. The V gene's germline CDR1 is SGHNT and CDR2 YENEEA. CDR3 length: 14 amino acids. This CDR3 is CASSLDIAGNTIYF. The DNA for the CDR3 is TGTGCCAGCAGCTTAGACATTGCTGGAAACACCATATATTTT.

The chain carries TRBV7-2 and TRBJ1-5, with 8 nucleotides matching TRBD1. This CDR3 is 16 amino acids long. Germline V gives CDR1 SGHTA, CDR2 FQGNSA. The J segment lost 5 bases and the V segment lost 2 bases, leaving 8 bases of the junction unmatched. CDR3 region: CASSLRQGAEDQPQHF. In DNA, the CDR3 is TGTGCCAGCAGCTTAAGGCAGGGGGCGGAGGATCAGCCCCAGCATTTT. The whole variable domain, remainder taken from reference TRBV7-2 and TRBJ1-5, is GAGVSQSPSNKVTEKGKDVELRCDPISGHTALYWYRQSLGQGLEFLIYFQGNSAPDKSGLPSDRFSAERTGGSVSTLTIQRTQQEDSAVYLCASSLRQGAEDQPQHFGDGTRLSIL.

V is TRBV12-3 or TRBV12-4 and J is TRBJ1-5, with D hard to call. The CDR3 contains 14 residues. Trimming took off 6 bases at V and 9 bases at J, with 18 bases between the two ends. The CDR3 here is CASSRGSSGRPQHF. CDR3 bases: TGTGCCAGCAGCCGTGGGTCCTCGGGGAGGCCCCAGCATTTT.

A single count supports this clonotype. A much larger clone differs by one base, so this may be a read error. The chain employs TRBV20-1 and TRBJ1-6; D possibly corresponds to TRBD1 (6 bases). Germline lookup yields CDR1 DFQATT and CDR2 SNEGSKA (reference sequence). The CDR3 covers 13 residues. The DNA of the CDR3 is TGCAGTGCCCTACAGGGAGCTAATTCAACCCTCCACTTT. Its protein is CSALQGANSTLHF.

This clonotype was picked up a small number of times. This chain uses TRBV25-1 with TRBJ2-7, with D perhaps TRBD1 (6 bases). CDR3 length: 15 amino acids. The germline CDR1 and CDR2 sequences are MGHDK and SYGVNS. V lost 5 bases and J 2 bases, leaving 16 bases between the germline ends. CDR3 DNA: TGTGCCAGCAGTTACTCGCCTCAGGGGACCTACGAGCAGTACTTC. Its protein is CASSYSPQGTYEQYF.

This clonotype was picked up many times. The chain employs TRBV13 and TRBJ1-1, with no clear D. The ends were cut back, 0 bases at V and 3 bases at J, with 8 bases in the middle. The length of the CDR3 is 14 residues. Germline CDR1 is PRHDT and CDR2 is FYEKMQ (reference sequence). The CDR3 DNA reads TGTGCCAGCAGCTTAGGCCGGGTCTACACTGAAGCTTTCTTT. Encoded protein: CASSLGRVYTEAFF.

This clonotype came up a few times. V is TRBV16 and J is TRBJ2-5, with D tentatively TRBD2 (6 bases). Germline V gene sequence: CDR1 KGHSY, CDR2 FQNENV. The V end lost 2 bases, the J end lost 5 bases, and 12 bases lay between the germline ends. CDR3 size: 14 residues. The CDR3 loop reads CASSQVAGLETQYF. CDR3 coding DNA: TGTGCCAGCAGCCAAGTGGCGGGGTTGGAGACCCAGTACTTC.

The chain links TRBV19 to TRBJ2-5, with D perhaps assigned TRBD1 or TRBD2 (5 bases each). V shed 5 bases and J shed 5 bases, with 15 bases lying between them. The germline V gene encodes CDR1 LNHDA and CDR2 SQIVND (reference sequence). This CDR3 is 14 amino acids long. The CDR3 is CASSFDPRGETQYF. The CDR3, as DNA: TGTGCCAGTAGTTTCGATCCGAGGGGCGAGACCCAGTACTTC. The full variable domain, with the rest looked up from reference TRBV19 and TRBJ2-5, is DGGITQSPKYLFRKEGQNVTLSCEQNLNHDAMYWYRQDPGQGLRLIYYSQIVNDFQKGDIAEGYSVSREKKESFPLTVTSAQKNPTAFYLCASSFDPRGETQYFGPGTRLLVL.

The chain recombines TRBV19 with TRBJ1-5, with D hard to call. The V gene's germline CDR1 is LNHDA and CDR2 SQIVND (reference sequence). The CDR3 contains 14 residues. V lost 4 bases and J lost 4, with 11 bases in between. The CDR3 loop reads CASSTEWANQPQHF. The CDR3 DNA reads TGTGCCAGTAGTACCGAATGGGCTAATCAGCCCCAGCATTTT.

DNA for the CDR3: TGTGCCACCAGGGGACTAGCGGACTCCTACGAGCAGTACTTC. Protein product: CATRGLADSYEQYF. The rearrangement links TRBV15 to TRBJ2-7; 11 bases map to TRBD2. Germline CDR1 LNHNV, CDR2 YYDKDF (reference sequence). The CDR3 totals 14 residues. V lost 6 bases and J lost 0; bases outside the gene matches: 1.

The chain joins TRBV9 to TRBJ2-5; 7 bases fit TRBD2. Germline V gene lookup returns CDR1 SGDLS and CDR2 YYNGEE. CDR3 length equals 16 residues. The trim removed 3 bases at V and 5 bases at J, leaving 13 bases unmatched. As DNA, the CDR3 is TGTGCCAGCAGCGCGGTGACGGTTACTAGCGTTGAGACCCAGTACTTC. This translates into CASSAVTVTSVETQYF.

Ten or more counts support this clonotype. The gene calls are TRBV15 and TRBJ1-1; TRBD1 might be the D (6 bases). The germline V and J ends were trimmed by 5 bases and 10 bases, with 17 bases remaining between them. The CDR3 covers 13 residues. Germline V gives CDR1 LNHNV, CDR2 YYDKDF (reference sequence). DNA of the CDR3: TGTGCCACCAGCGCGGACAGTTTAAGGGGAGCTTTCTTT. Translating it yields CATSADSLRGAFF.

The CDR3 reads CASSASGTGNTEAFF. The CDR3 DNA is TGTGCCAGCAGCGCCTCGGGGACGGGAAACACTGAAGCTTTCTTT. This chain joins TRBV6-1 and TRBJ1-1, with a tentative D call TRBD1 (5 bases). CDR1 MNHNS and CDR2 SASEGT come from the germline V gene. V was shortened by 6 bases and J by 2 bases, with 16 bases between the two germline ends. The CDR3 sequence is 15 residues long.

The V call is TRBV5-1, the J call TRBJ2-7; TRBD1 matches at 10 bases. This CDR3 has 15 residues. The V and J ends lost 4 bases and 2 bases, in that order; junction bases with no gene match: 6. CDR1 and CDR2 from the germline V gene are SGHRS and YFSETQ. The CDR3 DNA reads as TGCGCCAGCAGCCCAACCGGGACAGGGGCCTACGAGCAGTACTTC. Encoded protein: CASSPTGTGAYEQYF.

Concerning this clonotype: With a much larger clone just one base away, this may be a read error. The chain has TRBV10-3 and TRBJ1-3; possibly TRBD1 for D (5 bases). CDR1 is ENHRY and CDR2 is SYGVKD in the germline V gene. The CDR3 is 15 amino acids. CDR3: CAIKGQGNSGYTIYF. The CDR3 DNA sequence: TGTGCCATCAAGGGCCAGGGAAACTCTGGATACACCATATATTTT.

This clonotype was recorded many times. The chain is built from TRBV29-1 and TRBJ1-1; unclear D gene. V dropped 5 bases and J dropped 1 base, with 11 bases sitting between them. The V gene's germline CDR1 is SQVTM and CDR2 ANQGSEA. This CDR3 has 13 amino acids. The CDR3 reads CSVKPGQNTEAFF. CDR3 coding DNA: TGCAGCGTTAAGCCAGGTCAGAACACTGAAGCTTTCTTT.

In DNA, the CDR3 is TGCAGTGCTAGAGAAGTTGGGGATTATGGCAACAATCAGTACTTC. It yields the protein CSAREVGDYGNNQYF. The V call is TRBV20-1, the J call TRBJ2-5; D call uncertain. CDR3 length: 15 residues. Per germline, CDR1 DFQATT and CDR2 SNEGSKA (reference sequence). V was shortened by 0 bases and J by 11 bases, with 22 bases between the two germline ends.

The V gene is TRBV7-9, the J gene TRBJ1-2, with a possible D match to TRBD1 (5 bases). V lost 4 bases and J 7 bases, leaving 13 bases between the germline ends. From germline, CDR1 is SEHNR and CDR2 FQNEAQ (reference sequence). The length of the CDR3 is 13 residues. The CDR3 loop is CASSSRVFFGYTF. In DNA, the CDR3 is TGTGCCAGCAGCTCCAGGGTATTCTTTGGCTACACCTTC. Combining the CDR3 with reference TRBV7-9 and TRBJ1-2 gives the whole variable domain DTGVSQNPRHKITKRGQNVTFRCDPISEHNRLYWYRQTLGQGPEFLTYFQNEAQLEKSRLLSDRFSAERPKGSFSTLEIQRTEQGDSAMYLCASSSRVFFGYTFGSGTRLTVV.

The chain joins TRBV4-2 to TRBJ1-2; D perhaps matches TRBD1 (6 bases). Per germline, CDR1 LGHNA and CDR2 YNFKEQ. Trimming pared 4 bases from V and 7 bases from J, leaving 22 bases between. This CDR3 region has 16 residues. DNA for the CDR3: TGTGCCAGCAGCCTACCCGGACCCAGGGGCGTGGTTGGCTACACCTTC. Translation: CASSLPGPRGVVGYTF.

This clonotype has at least ten counts. The CDR3 here is CATSSPGGRYGYTF. The CDR3 DNA reads TGTGCCACCAGCAGCCCGGGCGGCCGATATGGCTACACCTTC. The chain joins TRBV15 to TRBJ1-2; D is unclear. CDR3 length: 14 residues. Germline V CDR1 and CDR2: LNHNV, YYDKDF (reference sequence). V was cut by 3 bases and J by 5 bases, with 13 bases left in between.

This clonotype has at least ten counts. The rearrangement joins TRBV7-2 to TRBJ1-1, with a tentative D call TRBD1 (6 bases). The CDR3 is made up of 14 amino acids. V lost 4 bases and J 2 bases, leaving 11 bases between the germline ends. Germline-derived CDR1 and CDR2 are SGHTA and FQGNSA. In DNA, the CDR3 is TGTGCCAGCAGCTGGGGGCCAGGTAACACTGAAGCTTTCTTT. Amino acids: CASSWGPGNTEAFF.

This sequence joins TRBV25-1 and TRBJ2-7; D is possibly TRBD1 or TRBD2 (5 bases each). This CDR3 is built from 14 residues. Germline loops: CDR1 MGHDK, CDR2 SYGVNS. V gave up 10 bases and J gave up 3 bases, with 19 bases separating them. CDR3 loop: CATGSFGTRYEQYF. The CDR3 bases are TGTGCCACCGGCTCGTTTGGGACCCGCTACGAGCAGTACTTC.